The T cell receptor (beta chain) described here comes from a study of control samples from healthy donors and cancer patients. The protocol was immunoSEQ multiplex PCR, while the TCRdb copy is restricted to in-frame clones and leaves out a portion. The data contain just under 150,000 clones, about 90% of them singletons. This clone was detected once. CDR3 length: 14 residues. CDR1 and CDR2 (germline): MDHEN, SYDVKM. Trimming removed 7 bases from V and 5 bases from J, with 15 bases in between. The clonotype comes from a man aged 25-45 years in good health. This chain links TRBV28 with TRBJ2-4, with D tentatively TRBD1 (6 bases). Input material: blood. In DNA form, the CDR3 reads TGTGCCAGCACCGAACAGGGAGCAGAAAACATTCAGTACTTC. The encoded protein is CASTEQGAENIQYF.